This T cell receptor beta chain comes out of a study of shared clonotypes between healthy human individuals (dated by TCRdb to about 2020). With regard to the full study: The cohort included three men and a couple of women between 18 and 49 years of age. For each donor, CD4 naive and CD4 memory were each run on three plates, CD8 naive on two plates, and CD8 memory on one plate. To estimate repertoire size and how much clonotype sharing occurs between individuals, the study deeply sequenced the blood TCR repertoires of several healthy adults. To increase sequencing depth and limit assay-specific biases, different laboratories used diverse techniques to prepare libraries and sequence TCR repertoires. Each donor's leukapheresis produced roughly between roughly 0.85 and 9.5 billion PBMCs. The study at large found these results: Because the study included a small number of donors, the genetic and exposure-history diversity represented was limited. Sampling was restricted to blood, and TCR repertoires in tissue are likely to differ from TCR repertoires in blood. Sharing across a few donors was observed for around 5% of naive CD4, about 4% of naive CD8, over 2% of memory CD4, and about 0.39% of memory CD8 clonotypes. Naive subsets generally had larger estimated clonotype richness than memory subsets. Incomplete sequencing was indicated by rarefaction of sorted-subset datasets, despite the large sequencing depth. Higher generation probabilities were observed for clonotypes shared by all four sorted-subset donors than for non-shared clonotypes. Pairwise subsampling led to the expectation that sequencing depth would affect the degree of clonotype sharing among donors.

On this clone: Its recognized antigen is unknown. No base-level quality is on record; no much larger clone is a single base apart.

CD8 naive samples were obtained by positive selection for CCR7 among CD45RO-negative cells, yielding a CD45RA+CCR7+ population from which TemRA cells were excluded. The donors were healthy, HIV-negative adults who had no recently reported acute infections or vaccinations. Only Caucasian adults living in Nashville, Tennessee, USA were represented among the donors. Blood was obtained by leukapheresis, after which PBMCs were separated by Ficoll-Histopaque density gradient centrifugation and cryopreserved in liquid nitrogen vapor phase. Purity and quantity of every magnetically sorted T cell population were checked by analytical flow cytometry. From each sorted fraction, genomic DNA was isolated and quantified by UV absorbance on a Nanodrop 2000c. Using the deep immunoSEQ assay, multiplex PCR amplified TCR CDR3 regions from genomic DNA. For each cell subset, the extracted genomic DNA was distributed evenly across all wells of several immunoSEQ 96-well plates, and each plate served as one replicate. For sorted subsets, each replicate PCR was loaded with roughly 190 ng genomic DNA, equivalent to 25,000 to 35,000 T cell genomes. Purified libraries were quantified with a Qubit 3.0 fluorometer, sized on a Bioanalyzer 2100, and re-quantified with the KAPA Library Quantification kit. Each immunoSEQ 96-well plate was sequenced on its own single-read 150-cycle Illumina NextSeq 550 flow cell. The original pipeline was this. Because the immunoSEQ output included only junctional sequences and no quality scores, the filtering could not be the same as the filtering used for full-length reads. To assign V/J genes and CDR3, sequences were annotated using PyIR, a Python wrapper for IgBLAST v1.9, with IMGT germline references. Reads with weak V/J assignments (E-value above 1e-6), missing CDR3, stop codons, out-of-frame junctions, or ambiguous translated residues were removed. V3J clonotypes were defined as sequences sharing the same inferred V gene, J gene, and CDR3 amino acid sequence. To compute the percentage overlap between repertoires, the number of shared unique clonotypes was divided by the size of the smaller repertoire. Richness of each repertoire was evaluated using RTK rarefaction, the Chao1 estimator, and Recon v2.1 estimates of unobserved clonotypes. For all TCRbeta clonotypes obtained by the gDNA method from a few donors, generation probabilities were computed with OLGA. The table comes from immuneACCESS by way of TCRdb, which keeps in-frame sequences with V and J called. Part of the clones is missing from these tables; in studies checked, under half for an unresolved V gene and the rest for unknown reasons. The V and J calls and clone size were taken over from that table, and D and trimming were inferred from the DNA. The sample profile shows about 600,000 clones; just under 97% of them were found once. 0.11% of the sample is in the top ten clones.

Including cysteine and phenylalanine, the CDR3 has 11 amino acids. Only the CDR3 portion is preserved as DNA: 33 bases, with reading frame beginning at the first base. Reading the germline V gene gives CDR1 MGHDK and CDR2 SYGVNS. This receptor was taken from a woman under 40 in good health. The sequence joins TRBV25-1 to TRBJ2-5; too little of a D gene remains to name it. Near its end, the DNA agrees better with TRBJ2-7, so the J call may be wrong. The material sequenced was naive CD8+ T cells sorted from blood. Taken with the paper, the label for cell subset or site translates to: CD45RA+CCR7+. The CDR3 is CASSHLGEQYF. Here is the DNA: TGTGCCAGCAGTCACCTCGGCGAGCAGTACTTC.